The T cell receptor beta chain described here comes from a study of Graves' ophthalmopathy and Graves' hyperthyroidism. PBMCs stemmed from around 10 ml of fresh peripheral blood. Amplified TCR beta CDR3 regions were obtained using RNA transcripts as template. HTBI primers served in a first-round RT-PCR, which a second-round multiplex PCR followed. TCRdb reanalysed the multiplex PCR reads using MiXCR and keeps one entry per CDR3 protein. The table includes about 210,000 distinct CDR3 sequences, under 30% detected once. Germline-derived CDR1 and CDR2 are MNHEY and SVGEGT. This CDR3 spans 17 amino acids. Losses at the gene ends were 1 base for V and 2 bases for J; bases not matched to a gene: 10. This clonotype occurred a few times.

The clonotype originates from a man aged 45-65 years with Graves' ophthalmopathy. The J gene is TRBJ2-7, the V gene TRBV6-2 or TRBV6-3; the match to TRBD2 covers 8 bases. The source material was peripheral blood. In DNA form, the CDR3 reads TGTGCCAGCAGTTACTACGACGCGAGCGGGGGTACCTACGAGCAGTACTTC. Its protein product is CASSYYDASGGTYEQYF.